This record looks at one T cell receptor (beta chain) sequence and its context. Original processing methods: Nucleated cell number was recorded as an estimate derived from reference gene primer amplification. The table came from immunoSEQ multiplex PCR; TCRdb's copy has only in-frame clones and leaves some out. V, J and clone size reflect that table, while D and trimming were determined from the DNA. Found here are roughly 250,000 clones, 81% of them singletons; the top ten hold roughly 2.9%. The data were taken from a study of blood T cell repertoires in COVID-19. About the study: Both acute and convalescent COVID-19 samples were obtained from the United States, Italy and Spain. T cells, B-cell-depleted T cells, or PBMCs supplied cDNA or gDNA.

With 3 bases removed from V and 0 bases from J, the gap between germline ends came to 11 bases. Germline V gene data show CDR1 as LGHDT and CDR2 as YNNKEL (reference sequence). This CDR3 has 15 residues. This sequence joins TRBV3-1 (or the pseudogene TRBV3-2) and TRBJ1-1, with a weak D call TRBD1 (5 bases). The TCR was taken from a woman aged 55-70 years with active or convalescent COVID-19. Sequenced sample: peripheral blood. The CDR3 nucleotides are TGTGCCAGCAGCCAGGCCGACAGAATGAACACTGAAGCTTTCTTT. Amino acids: CASSQADRMNTEAFF.